These 26 T cell receptor beta chains were sequenced from one sample in a study of CD8 T cells in ankylosing spondylitis. TCRdb reanalysed the 5' RACE reads using MiXCR and keeps one entry per CDR3 protein. The sample consists of more than 100,000 distinct CDR3 sequences, 9.5% to 12% of them appearing once. The sequencing input was blood, either unsorted or a sorted T cell fraction (not recorded which). The receptors shown here come from a female donor with ankylosing spondylitis or in good health (not recorded which).

This clonotype was found many times. This sequence joins TRBV27 and TRBJ2-7, with D perhaps TRBD1 (5 bases). V shed 6 bases and J shed 2 bases, with 11 bases lying between them. This CDR3 has 13 residues. Germline-derived CDR1 and CDR2 are MNHEY and SMNVEV (reference sequence). CDR3 sequence (DNA): TGTGCCAGCAGCTCGACAGAAGCCTACGAGCAGTACTTC. Its translation: CASSSTEAYEQYF.

Regarding this clonotype: A single base separates this from a much larger clone, so it may be a read error. The V call is TRBV28, the J call TRBJ2-7; D is undetermined. This CDR3 spans 12 amino acids. Germline CDR1 MDHEN, CDR2 SYDVKM. Trimming removed 3 bases from V and 10 bases from J, with 13 bases in between. CDR3 in amino acids: CASSLSESTQYF. CDR3 nucleotide sequence: TGTGCCAGCAGTTTGTCGGAGTCCACTCAGTACTTC.

This clonotype came up many times. V and J are TRBV20-1 and TRBJ2-3; D unclear. CDR1 and CDR2 (germline): DFQATT, SNEGSKA (reference sequence). The CDR3 runs 11 residues. Trimming took off 5 bases at V and 3 bases at J, with 6 bases between the two ends. The CDR3 DNA follows: TGCAGTGCTGAAAAGACAGATACGCAGTATTTT. Protein: CSAEKTDTQYF.

The chain recombines TRBV7-8 with TRBJ2-1; the match to TRBD2 covers 9 bases. This CDR3 contains 14 residues. V was pared by 7 bases and J by 4 bases, with 5 bases of the junction left unmatched. Germline CDR1 reads SGHVS; CDR2 reads FQNEAQ. The CDR3 nucleotides read TGTGCCAGCATTCGGGCGGGAGGGTACAATGAGCAGTTCTTC. This encodes CASIRAGGYNEQFF.

The chain couples TRBV12-3 or TRBV12-4 to TRBJ1-3; D is ambiguous. V gave up 7 bases and J gave up 0 bases, with 7 bases separating them. The CDR3 is 13 residues long. CDR3 loop: CASIESSGNTIYF. The CDR3 bases are TGTGCCAGCATCGAGAGCTCTGGAAACACCATATATTTT.

At least ten counts were recorded for this clonotype. This rearrangement joins TRBV12-3 or TRBV12-4 to TRBJ2-7; no definite D call. There are 12 residues in the CDR3. The V and J ends lost 3 bases and 3 bases respectively, with 6 bases between them. CDR3 in amino acids: CASSFLLYEQYF. As DNA, the CDR3 is TGTGCCAGCAGTTTCCTTCTCTACGAGCAGTACTTC.

Remarks on this clonotype: A read error may explain this, as a much larger clone is one base away. The genes are TRBV28 and TRBJ2-3; no clear D gene. Per germline, CDR1 MDHEN and CDR2 SYDVKM. The CDR3 is 14 residues long. V lost 5 bases and J 4 bases, leaving 13 bases between the germline ends. Written as DNA, the CDR3 is TGTGCCAGCAGTCCTCCTAGGGCCGCAGATACGCAGTATTTT. It encodes CASSPPRAADTQYF.

This clonotype was observed at least ten times. The J gene is TRBJ2-7, the V gene TRBV4-1, with 8 bases aligning to TRBD1. The V and J ends lost 0 bases and 0 bases, in that order; junction bases with no gene match: 7. This CDR3 is 17 amino acids long. Germline CDR1 is MGHRA and CDR2 is YSYEKL. The CDR3 spells CASSQEEVTGVSYEQYF. Here the CDR3 DNA reads TGCGCCAGCAGCCAAGAAGAGGTGACAGGGGTCTCCTACGAGCAGTACTTC.

In its sample, this clonotype was seen once. A much larger clone lies a single base off, so this may be a read error. The V call is TRBV10-3, the J call TRBJ2-7, with TRBD1 identical over 7 bases. The germline CDR1 and CDR2 sequences are ENHRY and SYGVKD. The CDR3 runs 15 residues. The J segment lost 1 base and the V segment lost 10 bases, leaving 13 bases of the junction unmatched. The CDR3 coding sequence is TGTGCCACCCAAAGTACAGGGGAAGTGTCCTACGAGCAGTACTTC. Protein: CATQSTGEVSYEQYF.

Many counts were recorded for this clonotype. The chain joins TRBV12-3 or TRBV12-4 to TRBJ1-2; tentative D call: TRBD1 (6 bases). V was cut by 5 bases and J by 3 bases, with 16 bases left in between. CDR3 length equals 15 residues. In DNA, the CDR3 is TGTGCCAGCAGTCAGCGGACAGAGGCCTACTATGGCTACACCTTC. Protein sequence: CASSQRTEAYYGYTF.

In this sample, this clonotype turned up many times. The chain is built from TRBV28 and TRBJ1-1; D is possibly TRBD1 (6 bases). Germline V gives CDR1 MDHEN, CDR2 SYDVKM. V was pared by 5 bases and J by 1 base, with 8 bases between. The CDR3 is made up of 13 amino acids. The CDR3 bases are TGTGCCAGCAGTGGACAGCCGAACACTGAAGCTTTCTTT. Its protein is CASSGQPNTEAFF.

In its sample, this clonotype was seen many times. The chain combines TRBV12-3 or TRBV12-4 with TRBJ2-1, with D perhaps TRBD2 (5 bases). Trimming pared 3 bases from V and 7 bases from J, leaving 13 bases between. The CDR3 extends over 14 amino acids. The CDR3 DNA sequence: TGTGCCAGCAGTTTCTCGGGGAAAGAGAATGAGCAGTTCTTC. Translating gives CASSFSGKENEQFF.

Details on this clonotype: At one end the junction does not follow the germline gene, possibly because of a read error. This rearrangement joins TRBV7-8 to TRBJ2-1, with TRBD2 identical over 12 bases. Germline lookup yields CDR1 SGHVS and CDR2 FQNEAQ. The CDR3 covers 16 residues. DNA for the CDR3: TGTGTCAGCAGCCCCTTAGGACTAGCGGGATCAGACGAGCCGTTCTTC. It encodes CVSSPLGLAGSDEPFF.

This clonotype was observed a handful of times. One end of the junction varies from germline; a read error may be responsible. The genes are TRBV13 and TRBJ2-7; no reliable D call. Germline CDR1 reads PRHDT; CDR2 reads FYEKMQ (reference sequence). The CDR3 runs 11 residues. In DNA form, the CDR3 reads TGTGCCAGCACCCCCCTCCTTTTCCCCTTTTTC. Translation gives CASTPLLFPFF.

This clonotype was recorded at least ten times. The gene calls are TRBV29-1 and TRBJ1-1, with a possible D match to TRBD1 (5 bases). The CDR3 totals 12 residues. Germline V gives CDR1 SQVTM, CDR2 ANQGSEA. With 7 bases removed from V and 7 bases from J, the gap between germline ends came to 16 bases. CDR3 in amino acids: CSGMAGTGEAFF. The CDR3 DNA reads as TGCAGCGGAATGGCAGGGACCGGTGAAGCTTTCTTT.

This clonotype came up many times. The rearrangement links TRBV18 to TRBJ1-1; 7 bases are a match to TRBD1. Germline CDR1 is KGHSH and CDR2 is LQKENI. The junction had 2 bases not matched to a gene; V was cut back by 5 bases and J by 2 bases. CDR3 length: 13 amino acids. The CDR3 protein is CASSDRDNTEAFF. CDR3 nucleotide sequence: TGTGCCAGCTCAGACAGGGATAACACTGAAGCTTTCTTT.

The chain carries TRBV30 and TRBJ1-1; D unclear. The V end was cut by 7 bases, the J end by 5 bases, with 17 bases between. The germline gives CDR1 GTSNPN, CDR2 SVGIG (reference sequence). The CDR3 totals 13 residues. CDR3 DNA: TGTGCCTCCTTCATATCAGAGGAAACTGAAGCTTTCTTT. The encoded protein is CASFISEETEAFF. Using reference TRBV30 and TRBJ1-1 for the parts outside the CDR3, the full variable domain is SQTIHQWPATLVQPVGSPLSLECTVEGTSNPNLYWYRQAAGRGLQLLFYSVGIGQISSEVPQNLSASRPQDRQFILSSKKLLLSDSGFYLCASFISEETEAFFGQGTRLTVV.

This clonotype appeared many times. The chain recombines TRBV10-3 with TRBJ1-1; 10 nucleotides match TRBD1. J gave up 3 bases and V 2 bases, and 9 bases lay outside the gene matches. CDR3 length: 17 residues. Germline lookup yields CDR1 ENHRY and CDR2 SYGVKD. The CDR3 loop is CAISEKRMGQGHTEAFF. CDR3 sequence (DNA): TGTGCCATCAGTGAGAAGAGGATGGGACAGGGGCACACTGAAGCTTTCTTT.

This clonotype was seen at least ten times. The chain has TRBV11-3 and TRBJ2-4; TRBD2 matches at 7 bases. The CDR3 sequence is 16 residues long. Germline CDR1 is SGHNT and CDR2 is YENEEA. V lost 4 bases and J lost 5; bases outside the gene matches: 11. CDR3 amino acids: CASSWGPTTSENIQYF. CDR3 bases: TGTGCCAGCAGCTGGGGCCCCACCACTAGCGAAAACATTCAGTACTTC.

This clonotype was recorded at least ten times. V usage is TRBV20-1 and J usage is TRBJ2-3, with D unresolved. V was shortened by 1 base and J by 2 bases, with 7 bases between the two germline ends. Germline V gives CDR1 DFQATT, CDR2 SNEGSKA (reference sequence). CDR3 length: 13 residues. CDR3 DNA sequence: TGCAGTGCTAGAGGGTCTAACACAGATACGCAGTATTTT. Amino acid sequence: CSARGSNTDTQYF.

This clonotype showed up many times. This chain links TRBV20-1 with TRBJ2-3; D remains ambiguous. V was trimmed by 0 bases and J by 3 bases, leaving 16 bases between them. Germline CDR1 is DFQATT and CDR2 is SNEGSKA (reference sequence). The CDR3 runs to 16 residues. The DNA of the CDR3 is TGCAGTGCTAGAGATTGGGGAACTGGGCTTACAGATACGCAGTATTTT. Its protein is CSARDWGTGLTDTQYF.

This clonotype was counted many times. The V call is TRBV4-1, the J call TRBJ2-7, with no clear D. CDR1 is MGHRA, CDR2 YSYEKL, per germline. Trimming stripped 4 bases from V and 2 bases from J, with 18 bases between. The CDR3 has 16 amino acids. The CDR3 region is CASSPGVNVPAYEQYF. CDR3 DNA sequence: TGCGCCAGCAGCCCCGGAGTTAACGTACCCGCCTACGAGCAGTACTTC.

This clonotype appeared many times. This chain joins TRBV20-1 and TRBJ2-3; the D gene is possibly TRBD2 (6 bases). CDR1 and CDR2 from the germline V gene are DFQATT and SNEGSKA (reference sequence). This CDR3 spans 13 amino acids. Deletions cut 4 bases from V and 4 bases from J, with 12 bases between. The CDR3 loop reads CSAMTSIADTQYF. The CDR3 nucleotides read TGCAGTGCTATGACTAGTATCGCAGATACGCAGTATTTT.

This clonotype was found many times. The chain is built from TRBV27 and TRBJ2-3, with 7 bases aligning to TRBD1. CDR3 length equals 14 residues. Losses at the gene ends were 4 bases for V and 4 bases for J; bases not matched to a gene: 5. The germline V gene has CDR1 MNHEY and CDR2 SMNVEV (reference sequence). The CDR3 DNA reads as TGTGCCAGCAGTTCCTCGGGACAGCCAGATACGCAGTATTTT. This codes for CASSSSGQPDTQYF.

This clonotype was seen repeatedly, ten times or more. V is TRBV11-3 and J is TRBJ1-1; 7 positions agree with TRBD1. The CDR3 sequence is 14 residues long. V trimming: 4 bases; J trimming: 3 bases; junction bases outside the gene matches: 5. Germline-derived CDR1 and CDR2 are SGHNT and YENEEA. The CDR3 coding sequence is TGTGCCAGCAGCTCAAATACAGGGGACACTGAAGCTTTCTTT. Translated: CASSSNTGDTEAFF.

The chain uses TRBV3-1 and TRBJ2-2, with D unresolved. This CDR3 contains 13 residues. V lost 4 bases and J lost 4, with 7 bases in between. Germline V lookup: CDR1 LGHDT, CDR2 YNNKEL (reference sequence). The CDR3 coding sequence is TGTGCCAGCAGCCTTAACCCCACCGGGGAGCTGTTTTTT. Protein product: CASSLNPTGELFF.